This TCR beta chain appears in the sequencing data of a study of blood T cell repertoires in COVID-19. Produced via immunoSEQ multiplex PCR; TCRdb's table is partial and in-frame only. The table has 60,000 to 75,000 clones, 86% seen once. V gave up 2 bases and J gave up 4 bases, with 12 bases separating them. Per the germline V gene, CDR1 is SNHLY and CDR2 is FYNNEI. The CDR3 spans 14 residues. The V and J genes are TRBV2 and TRBJ2-7; TRBD1 might be the D (6 bases). This sequence originates from a man aged 25-45 years with acute or convalescent COVID-19. Sample: peripheral blood. The CDR3 bases are TGTGCCAGCAGTGAAAGGGGGATAGGGTACGAGCAGTACTTC. Translation: CASSERGIGYEQYF. Drawing the rest from reference TRBV2 and TRBJ2-7, the complete variable domain is EPEVTQTPSHQVTQMGQEVILRCVPISNHLYFYWYRQILGQKVEFLVSFYNNEISEKSEIFDDQFSVERPDGSNFTLKIRSTKLEDSAMYFCASSERGIGYEQYFGPGTRLTVT.